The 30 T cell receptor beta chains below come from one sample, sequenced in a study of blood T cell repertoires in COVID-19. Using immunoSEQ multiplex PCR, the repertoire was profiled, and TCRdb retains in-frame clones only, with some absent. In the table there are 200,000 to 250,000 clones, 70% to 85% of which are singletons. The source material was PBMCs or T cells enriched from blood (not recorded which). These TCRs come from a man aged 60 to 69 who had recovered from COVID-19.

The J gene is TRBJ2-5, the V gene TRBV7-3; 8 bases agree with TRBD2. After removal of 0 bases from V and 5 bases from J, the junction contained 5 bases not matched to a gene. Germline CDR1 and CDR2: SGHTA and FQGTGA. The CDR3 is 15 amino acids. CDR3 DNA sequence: TGTGCCAGCAGCTTAACCGGGGGGGCCTGGGAGACCCAGTACTTC. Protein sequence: CASSLTGGAWETQYF.

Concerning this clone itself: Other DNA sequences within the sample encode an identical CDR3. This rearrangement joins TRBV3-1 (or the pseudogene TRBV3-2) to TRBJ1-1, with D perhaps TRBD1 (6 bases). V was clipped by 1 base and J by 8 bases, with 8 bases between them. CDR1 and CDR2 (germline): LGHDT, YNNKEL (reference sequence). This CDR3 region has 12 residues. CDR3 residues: CASSQGGGEAFF. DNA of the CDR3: TGTGCCAGCAGCCAAGGGGGGGGCGAAGCTTTCTTT.

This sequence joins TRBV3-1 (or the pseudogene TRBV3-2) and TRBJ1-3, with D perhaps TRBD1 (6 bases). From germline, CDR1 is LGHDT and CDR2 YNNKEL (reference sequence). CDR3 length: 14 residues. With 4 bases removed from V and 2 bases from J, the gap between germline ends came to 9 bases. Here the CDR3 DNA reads TGTGCCAGCAGCCGGGACACGACTGGAAACACCATATATTTT. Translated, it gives CASSRDTTGNTIYF.

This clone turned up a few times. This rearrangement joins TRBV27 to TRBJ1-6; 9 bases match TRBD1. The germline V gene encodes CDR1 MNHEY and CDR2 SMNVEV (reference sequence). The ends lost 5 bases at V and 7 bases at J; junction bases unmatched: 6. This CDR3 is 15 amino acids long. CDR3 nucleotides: TGTGCCAGCAGTCAAAGCGGGACAGGGAATTCACCCCTCCACTTT. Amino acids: CASSQSGTGNSPLHF.

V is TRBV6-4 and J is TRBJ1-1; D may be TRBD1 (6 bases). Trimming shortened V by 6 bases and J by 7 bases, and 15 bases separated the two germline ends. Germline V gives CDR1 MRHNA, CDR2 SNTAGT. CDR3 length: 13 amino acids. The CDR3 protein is CASRGSGDGEAFF. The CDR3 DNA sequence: TGTGCCAGCAGAGGATCAGGGGACGGTGAAGCTTTCTTT.

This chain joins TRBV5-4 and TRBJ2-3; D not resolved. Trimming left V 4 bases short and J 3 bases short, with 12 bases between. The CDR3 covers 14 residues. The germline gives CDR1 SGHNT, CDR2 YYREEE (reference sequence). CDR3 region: CASSPVSNTDTQYF. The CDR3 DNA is TGTGCCAGCAGCCCCGTTAGTAATACAGATACGCAGTATTTT. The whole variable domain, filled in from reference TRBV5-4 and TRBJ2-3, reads ETGVTQSPTHLIKTRGQQVTLRCSSQSGHNTVSWYQQALGQGPQFIFQYYREEENGRGNFPPRFSGLQFPNYSSELNVNALELDDSALYLCASSPVSNTDTQYFGPGTRLTVL.

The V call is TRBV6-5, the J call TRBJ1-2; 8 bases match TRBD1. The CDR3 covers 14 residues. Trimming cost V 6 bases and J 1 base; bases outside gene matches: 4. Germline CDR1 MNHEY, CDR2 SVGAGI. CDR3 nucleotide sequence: TGTGCCAGCAGCCCGGGACAGGTTAACTATGGCTACACCTTC. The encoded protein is CASSPGQVNYGYTF.

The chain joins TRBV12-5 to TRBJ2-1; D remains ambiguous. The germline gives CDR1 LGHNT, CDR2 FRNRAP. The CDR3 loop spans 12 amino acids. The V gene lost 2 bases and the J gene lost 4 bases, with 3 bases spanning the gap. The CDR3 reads CASGLYYNEQFF. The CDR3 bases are TGTGCTAGTGGTTTGTATTACAATGAGCAGTTCTTC.

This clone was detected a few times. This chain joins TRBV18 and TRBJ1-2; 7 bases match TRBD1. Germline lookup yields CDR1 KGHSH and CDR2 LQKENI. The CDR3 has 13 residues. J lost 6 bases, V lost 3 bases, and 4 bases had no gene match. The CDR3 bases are TGTGCCAGCTCACCGCAGGGGGATGATGGCTACACCTTC. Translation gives CASSPQGDDGYTF.

The CDR3 bases are TGTGCCAGCAGCCAAGGAATGACTCCTTCTTCACCCCTCCACTTT. This translates into CASSQGMTPSSPLHF. The genes are TRBV3-1 (or the pseudogene TRBV3-2) and TRBJ1-6; D unresolved. The ends were cut back, 1 base at V and 9 bases at J, with 13 bases in the middle. CDR1 is LGHDT and CDR2 is YNNKEL in the germline V gene (reference sequence). CDR3 length: 15 residues.

The CDR3 DNA reads TGTGCCAGCAGCAAGAACAGGGGGAACACCGGGGAGCTGTTTTTT. This gives the protein CASSKNRGNTGELFF. The J gene is TRBJ2-2, the V gene TRBV6-5; 7 positions agree with TRBD1. CDR1 MNHEY and CDR2 SVGAGI come from the germline V gene. V was clipped by 6 bases and J by 1 base; unmatched bases: 5. This CDR3 has 15 amino acids.

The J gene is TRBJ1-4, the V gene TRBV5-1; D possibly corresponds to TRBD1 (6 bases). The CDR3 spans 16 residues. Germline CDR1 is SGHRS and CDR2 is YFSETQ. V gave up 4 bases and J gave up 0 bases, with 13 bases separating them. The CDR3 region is CASSTGQIATNEKLFF. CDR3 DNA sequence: TGCGCCAGCAGCACGGGACAAATTGCAACTAATGAAAAACTGTTTTTT.

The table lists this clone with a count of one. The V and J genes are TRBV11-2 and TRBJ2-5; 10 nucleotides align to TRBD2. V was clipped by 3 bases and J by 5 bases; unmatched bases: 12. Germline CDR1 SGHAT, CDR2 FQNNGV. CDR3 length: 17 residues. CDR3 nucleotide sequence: TGTGCCAGCAGCTTGTTCGGGGGTAGCGGGGGGCTGGAGACCCAGTACTTC. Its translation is CASSLFGGSGGLETQYF.

CDR3: CASSATSLAGGQSGELFF. The DNA of the CDR3 is TGTGCCAGCAGCGCAACCTCACTAGCGGGGGGGCAGAGCGGGGAGCTGTTTTTT. This chain connects TRBV9 to TRBJ2-2, with TRBD2 matching over 13 bases. V was pared by 3 bases and J by 7 bases, with 12 bases of the junction left unmatched. Germline values: CDR1 SGDLS, CDR2 YYNGEE. The CDR3 extends over 18 amino acids.

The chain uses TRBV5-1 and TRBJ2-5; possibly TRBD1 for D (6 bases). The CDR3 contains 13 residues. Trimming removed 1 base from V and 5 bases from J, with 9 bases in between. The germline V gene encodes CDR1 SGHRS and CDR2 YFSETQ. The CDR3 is CASSLTGSETQYF. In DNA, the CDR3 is TGCGCCAGCAGCTTGACAGGGTCGGAGACCCAGTACTTC.

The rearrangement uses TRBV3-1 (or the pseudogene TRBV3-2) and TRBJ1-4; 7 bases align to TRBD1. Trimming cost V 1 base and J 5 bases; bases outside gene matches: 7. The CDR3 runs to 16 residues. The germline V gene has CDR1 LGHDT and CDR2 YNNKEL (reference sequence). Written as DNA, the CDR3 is TGTGCCAGCAGCCAAGGTGTCGGCAGGGGGAATGAAAAACTGTTTTTT. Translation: CASSQGVGRGNEKLFF.

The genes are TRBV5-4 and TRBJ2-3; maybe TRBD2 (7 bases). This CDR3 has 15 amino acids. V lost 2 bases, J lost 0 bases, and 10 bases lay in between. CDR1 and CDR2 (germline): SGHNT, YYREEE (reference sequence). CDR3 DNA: TGTGCCAGCAGCTTAGGGGGGGGAAGCACAGATACGCAGTATTTT. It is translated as CASSLGGGSTDTQYF.

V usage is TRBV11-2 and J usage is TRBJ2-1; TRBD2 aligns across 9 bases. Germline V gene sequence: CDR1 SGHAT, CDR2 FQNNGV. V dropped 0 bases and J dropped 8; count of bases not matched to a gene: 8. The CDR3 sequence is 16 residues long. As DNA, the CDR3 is TGTGCCAGCAGCTTAGATGGCGGGGGGGCCTATGATGAGCAGTTCTTC. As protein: CASSLDGGGAYDEQFF.

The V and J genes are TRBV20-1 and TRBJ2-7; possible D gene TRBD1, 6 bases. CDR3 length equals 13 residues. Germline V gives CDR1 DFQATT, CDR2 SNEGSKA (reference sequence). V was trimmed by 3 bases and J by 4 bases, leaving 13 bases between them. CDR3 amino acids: CSASRQGKYEQYF. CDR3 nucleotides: TGCAGTGCTAGTAGGCAGGGGAAATACGAGCAGTACTTC.

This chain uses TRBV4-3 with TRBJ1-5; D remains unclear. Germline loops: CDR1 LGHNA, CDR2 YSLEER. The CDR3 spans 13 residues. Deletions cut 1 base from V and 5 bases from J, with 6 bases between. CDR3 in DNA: TGCGCCAGCAGCCAAGGCGTTTATCAGCCCCAGCATTTT. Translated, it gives CASSQGVYQPQHF.

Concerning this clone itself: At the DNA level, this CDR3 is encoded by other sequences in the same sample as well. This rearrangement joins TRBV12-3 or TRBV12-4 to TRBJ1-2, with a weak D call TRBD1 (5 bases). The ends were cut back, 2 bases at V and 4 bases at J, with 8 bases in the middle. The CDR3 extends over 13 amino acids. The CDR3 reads CASSLQGSYGYTF. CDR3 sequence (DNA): TGTGCCAGCAGTTTACAGGGCTCCTATGGCTACACCTTC.

The CDR3 DNA follows: TGTGCCAGCAGCTTCGGACAGCAGCCCTACGAGCAGTACTTC. Translated: CASSFGQQPYEQYF. The chain uses TRBV11-2 and TRBJ2-7; D is possibly TRBD1 (6 bases). The CDR3 contains 14 residues. The V end lost 3 bases, the J end lost 2 bases, and 11 bases lay between the germline ends. Per germline, CDR1 SGHAT and CDR2 FQNNGV.

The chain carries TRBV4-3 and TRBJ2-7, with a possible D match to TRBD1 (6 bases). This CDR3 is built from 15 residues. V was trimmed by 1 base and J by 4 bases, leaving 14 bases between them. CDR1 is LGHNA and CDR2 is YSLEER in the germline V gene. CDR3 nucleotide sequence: TGCGCCAGCAGCCAAGCAGGGGCAGGGGAGTACGAGCAGTACTTC. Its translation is CASSQAGAGEYEQYF.

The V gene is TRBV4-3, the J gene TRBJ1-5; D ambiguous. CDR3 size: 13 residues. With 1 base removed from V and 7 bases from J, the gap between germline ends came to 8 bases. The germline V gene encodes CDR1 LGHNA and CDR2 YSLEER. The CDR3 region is CASSQAVLQPQHF. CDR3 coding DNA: TGCGCCAGCAGCCAAGCGGTGCTCCAGCCCCAGCATTTT.

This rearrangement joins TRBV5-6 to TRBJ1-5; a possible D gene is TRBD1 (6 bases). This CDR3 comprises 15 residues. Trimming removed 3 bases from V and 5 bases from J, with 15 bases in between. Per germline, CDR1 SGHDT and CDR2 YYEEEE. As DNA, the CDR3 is TGTGCCAGCAGCTCATCGGGACAAATCTATCAGCCCCAGCATTTT. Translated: CASSSSGQIYQPQHF.

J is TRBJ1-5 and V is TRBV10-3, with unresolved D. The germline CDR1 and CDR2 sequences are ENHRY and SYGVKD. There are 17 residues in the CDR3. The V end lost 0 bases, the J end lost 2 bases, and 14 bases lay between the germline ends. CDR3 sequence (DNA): TGTGCCATCAGTGAGTCTCTCGGCAGAAGCGGCAATCAGCCCCAGCATTTT. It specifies CAISESLGRSGNQPQHF.

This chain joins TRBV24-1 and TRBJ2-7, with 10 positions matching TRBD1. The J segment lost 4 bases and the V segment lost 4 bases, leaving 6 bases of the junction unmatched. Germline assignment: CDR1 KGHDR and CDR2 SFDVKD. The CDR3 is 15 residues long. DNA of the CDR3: TGTGCCACCAGTGACCCCGGGACAGGGGTTTACGAGCAGTACTTC. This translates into CATSDPGTGVYEQYF.

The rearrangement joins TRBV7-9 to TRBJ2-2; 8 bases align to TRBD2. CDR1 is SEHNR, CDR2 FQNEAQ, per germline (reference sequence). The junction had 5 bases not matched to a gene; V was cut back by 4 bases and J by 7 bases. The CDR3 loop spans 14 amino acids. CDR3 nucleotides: TGTGCCAGCAGCTCGGGAACTAGCGGCGGGGAGCTGTTTTTT. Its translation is CASSSGTSGGELFF.

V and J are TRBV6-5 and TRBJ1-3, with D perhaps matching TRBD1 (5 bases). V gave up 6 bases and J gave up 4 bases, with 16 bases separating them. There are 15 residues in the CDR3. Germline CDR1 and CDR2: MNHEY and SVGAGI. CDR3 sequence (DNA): TGTGCCAGCAGGAATCGCGGGGCATCAGGAAACACCATATATTTT. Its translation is CASRNRGASGNTIYF.

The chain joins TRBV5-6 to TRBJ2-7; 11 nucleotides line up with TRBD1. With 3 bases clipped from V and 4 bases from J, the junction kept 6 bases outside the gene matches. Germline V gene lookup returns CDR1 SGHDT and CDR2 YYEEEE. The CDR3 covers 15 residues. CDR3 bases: TGTGCCAGCAGCTCCGCGGACAGGGGGCGTTACGAGCAGTACTTC. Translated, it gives CASSSADRGRYEQYF.